These 24 T cell receptor beta chains were all obtained from the same sample, sequenced in a study of Graves' ophthalmopathy and Graves' hyperthyroidism. Amplification from RNA transcripts yielded the TCR beta CDR3 regions. The workflow started with a first-round RT-PCR run with HTBI primers and then moved on to a second-round multiplex PCR. TCRdb used MiXCR to reprocess the multiplex PCR reads, holding one entry per CDR3 protein. The sample carries about 740,000 distinct CDR3 sequences, roughly 40% recorded once. The specimen sequenced was peripheral blood. These receptors came from an adult man with Graves' ophthalmopathy.

Ten or more counts support this clonotype. The genes are TRBV10-3 and TRBJ1-2, with D hard to call. Germline V gene data show CDR1 as ENHRY and CDR2 as SYGVKD. V shed 0 bases and J shed 8 bases, with 10 bases lying between them. The CDR3 is 13 residues long. CDR3 coding DNA: TGTGCCATCAGTGAGTCGGCCCACGAAGGCTACACCTTC. Amino acids: CAISESAHEGYTF.

V gene TRBV7-2 combines with J gene TRBJ1-2; 7 bases align to TRBD1. The V and J ends lost 5 bases and 5 bases, in that order; junction bases with no gene match: 20. The CDR3 is 18 amino acids. CDR1 SGHTA and CDR2 FQGNSA come from the germline V gene. Written as DNA, the CDR3 is TGTGCCAGCAGCCCCGCCATGACGACAGGGACCTTACAATATGGCTACACCTTC. It codes for CASSPAMTTGTLQYGYTF. Drawing the rest from reference TRBV7-2 and TRBJ1-2, the complete variable domain is GAGVSQSPSNKVTEKGKDVELRCDPISGHTALYWYRQSLGQGLEFLIYFQGNSAPDKSGLPSDRFSAERTGGSVSTLTIQRTQQEDSAVYLCASSPAMTTGTLQYGYTFGSGTRLTVV.

This clonotype was observed a single time. The CDR3, as DNA: TGTGCCAGCAGTAGTTCCCCGGGAGGGGAGACCCAGTACTTC. This codes for CASSSSPGGETQYF. The rearrangement uses TRBV25-1 and TRBJ2-5; the match to TRBD2 covers 8 bases. CDR1 MGHDK and CDR2 SYGVNS come from the germline V gene. The CDR3 has 14 amino acids. J lost 5 bases, V lost 5 bases, and 7 bases had no gene match.

This clonotype has just a few counts. The chain joins TRBV5-6 to TRBJ1-6, with D possibly matching TRBD1 (5 bases). CDR1 and CDR2 (germline): SGHDT, YYEEEE. Trimming took off 6 bases at V and 11 bases at J, with 15 bases between the two ends. The CDR3 has 13 residues. The CDR3 DNA reads TGTGCCAGCACTTCGGGGGTCCGGGCACCCCTCCACTTT. Its translation is CASTSGVRAPLHF.

V usage is TRBV20-1 and J usage is TRBJ1-1, with D hard to call. This CDR3 spans 13 amino acids. Germline loops: CDR1 DFQATT, CDR2 SNEGSKA (reference sequence). The ends were cut back, 1 base at V and 10 bases at J, with 16 bases in the middle. The CDR3 sequence: CSARGSSVDSAFF. In nucleotides, the CDR3 is TGCAGTGCTAGAGGTTCTTCGGTGGACTCAGCTTTCTTT.

V is TRBV20-1 and J is TRBJ1-2; D not resolved. CDR3 length: 14 residues. Trimming left V 0 bases short and J 0 bases short, with 8 bases between. Germline V gene lookup returns CDR1 DFQATT and CDR2 SNEGSKA (reference sequence). The CDR3 here is CSAREEETNYGYTF. In DNA, the CDR3 is TGCAGTGCTAGAGAGGAGGAAACTAACTATGGCTACACCTTC.

This clonotype was observed a handful of times. V usage is TRBV2 and J usage is TRBJ1-5, with D tentatively TRBD1 (5 bases). Trimming took 3 bases from V and 2 from J, leaving 8 bases between them. CDR1 SNHLY and CDR2 FYNNEI come from the germline V gene. This CDR3 contains 14 residues. In DNA, the CDR3 is TGTGCCAGCAGTGACAGGGCTGGCAATCAGCCCCAGCATTTT. It translates to CASSDRAGNQPQHF.

The J gene is TRBJ2-7, the V gene TRBV9; the match to TRBD2 covers 7 bases. Per the germline V gene, CDR1 is SGDLS and CDR2 is YYNGEE. The CDR3 has 15 amino acids. The trim removed 0 bases at V and 3 bases at J, leaving 6 bases unmatched. DNA for the CDR3: TGTGCCAGCAGCGTAGCACCTAGCGGACACTACGAGCAGTACTTC. Translating gives CASSVAPSGHYEQYF. Full variable domain (rest looked up from reference TRBV9 and TRBJ2-7): DSGVTQTPKHLITATGQRVTLRCSPRSGDLSVYWYQQSLDQGLQFLIQYYNGEERAKGNILERFSAQQFPDLHSELNLSSLELGDSALYFCASSVAPSGHYEQYFGPGTRLTVT.

The sample holds one count of this clonotype. This sequence may be a read error, since a much larger clone differs from it by one base. The V and J genes are TRBV19 and TRBJ1-6, with D hard to call. The V and J ends lost 3 bases and 6 bases respectively, with 12 bases between them. The germline CDR1 and CDR2 sequences are LNHDA and SQIVND (reference sequence). CDR3 size: 15 residues. The CDR3 DNA reads TGTGCCAGTAGTATGCTCCCTACGGGTAATTCACCCCTCCACTTT. This translates into CASSMLPTGNSPLHF.

The chain carries TRBV9 and TRBJ2-2, with TRBD2 matching over 10 bases. The CDR3 sequence is 14 residues long. CDR1 SGDLS and CDR2 YYNGEE come from the germline V gene. The V segment lost 10 bases and the J segment 5 bases; nucleotides outside the gene matches: 8. The CDR3 is CASGLAGVTGELFF. For the CDR3, the DNA is TGTGCCTCGGGGCTAGCGGGGGTAACCGGGGAGCTGTTTTTT.

This chain joins TRBV20-1 and TRBJ1-1, with 8 bases aligning to TRBD1. The CDR3 is made up of 14 amino acids. V was pared by 1 base and J by 1 base, with 2 bases of the junction left unmatched. CDR1 is DFQATT and CDR2 is SNEGSKA in the germline V gene (reference sequence). DNA for the CDR3: TGCAGTGCTAGAGCGACAGGGGCGAACACTGAAGCTTTCTTT. It is translated as CSARATGANTEAFF.

The sample holds one count of this clonotype. V is TRBV7-3 and J is TRBJ2-3; 7 bases match TRBD2. The CDR3 totals 15 residues. Germline CDR1 and CDR2: SGHTA and FQGTGA. V gave up 1 base and J gave up 2 bases; unmatched junction bases: 3. The CDR3 loop is CASSLNLADTDTQYF. DNA for the CDR3: TGTGCCAGCAGCTTAAACCTAGCGGACACAGATACGCAGTATTTT. The entire variable domain, with the rest obtained from reference TRBV7-3 and TRBJ2-3, is as follows: GAGVSQTPSNKVTEKGKYVELRCDPISGHTALYWYRQSLGQGPEFLIYFQGTGAADDSGLPNDRFFAVRPEGSVSTLKIQRTERGDSAVYLCASSLNLADTDTQYFGPGTRLTVL.

For this clonotype: The junction differs from germline at one of its ends, possibly a read error. The chain combines TRBV24-1 with TRBJ1-5; 7 bases are shared with TRBD1. The CDR3 is 17 amino acids. Germline V gives CDR1 KGHDR, CDR2 SFDVKD. The CDR3 nucleotides read TGTGCCAGCAGTGCCCCAATATATGACAGGGACAATCAGCCCCAGCATTTT. It translates to CASSAPIYDRDNQPQHF.

Comments on this clonotype: This sequence may be a read error, since a much larger clone differs from it by one base. The chain combines TRBV9 with TRBJ1-3; 10 bases match TRBD1. J was trimmed by 4 bases and V by 3 bases; bases with no gene match: 7. Looked up from germline, CDR1 is SGDLS and CDR2 is YYNGEE. The CDR3 has 16 amino acids. As DNA, the CDR3 is TGTGCCAGCAGCGGTCGACAGGGGGCCCAAGGAAACACCATATATTTT. This sequence encodes CASSGRQGAQGNTIYF.

The J gene is TRBJ2-7, the V gene TRBV29-1; 9 bases agree with TRBD1. V gave up 0 bases and J gave up 7 bases; unmatched junction bases: 13. The CDR3 has 16 residues. Germline CDR1 is SQVTM and CDR2 is ANQGSEA. The CDR3 region is CSVEEDRGGNTGEQYF. The CDR3 DNA is TGCAGCGTTGAAGAGGACAGGGGAGGGAACACCGGGGAGCAGTACTTC.

This clonotype was seen a few times. The rearrangement links TRBV7-9 to TRBJ1-3; D is perhaps TRBD1 (5 bases). The germline CDR1 and CDR2 sequences are SEHNR and FQNEAQ (reference sequence). This CDR3 spans 16 amino acids. The germline V and J ends were trimmed by 1 base and 0 bases, with 10 bases remaining between them. CDR3 nucleotide sequence: TGTGCCAGCAGCTTAGGGGGGACGCTCTCTGGAAACACCATATATTTT. It codes for CASSLGGTLSGNTIYF.

This clonotype was counted ten times or more. This chain uses TRBV12-3 or TRBV12-4 with TRBJ1-4; D gene ambiguous. This CDR3 spans 11 amino acids. The ends were cut back, 6 bases at V and 8 bases at J, with 7 bases in the middle. The CDR3 nucleotides read TGTGCCAGCAGCCTCAGAGAAAAACTGTTTTTT. Translating it yields CASSLREKLFF.

The chain employs TRBV7-3 and TRBJ2-2; the match to TRBD2 covers 11 bases. The ends lost 5 bases at V and 0 bases at J; junction bases unmatched: 11. Germline lookup yields CDR1 SGHTA and CDR2 FQGTGA. The CDR3 runs 19 residues. Here the CDR3 DNA reads TGTGCCAGCAGCCCCCGAAAAAAGACTAGCGGGACGAACACCGGGGAGCTGTTTTTT. This translates into CASSPRKKTSGTNTGELFF.

This clonotype has ten or more counts. The V gene is TRBV24-1, the J gene TRBJ2-5; D is undetermined. Germline V gene sequence: CDR1 KGHDR, CDR2 SFDVKD. Trimming removed 4 bases from V and 2 bases from J, with 13 bases in between. This CDR3 spans 15 amino acids. CDR3 nucleotides: TGTGCCACCAGTGAAGGTACCGCTTTACAAGAGACCCAGTACTTC. Translation gives CATSEGTALQETQYF.

The chain couples TRBV2 to TRBJ2-3, with 8 bases aligning to TRBD2. The J segment lost 2 bases and the V segment lost 7 bases, leaving 8 bases of the junction unmatched. In germline, CDR1 is SNHLY, CDR2 FYNNEI. The CDR3 totals 15 residues. The CDR3 DNA follows: TGTGCCAGCACGGGGACTAGAGGGATCACAGATACGCAGTATTTT. This translates into CASTGTRGITDTQYF. Based on the CDR3 plus reference TRBV2 and TRBJ2-3, the full variable domain is EPEVTQTPSHQVTQMGQEVILRCVPISNHLYFYWYRQILGQKVEFLVSFYNNEISEKSEIFDDQFSVERPDGSNFTLKIRSTKLEDSAMYFCASTGTRGITDTQYFGPGTRLTVL.

The J gene is TRBJ1-5, the V gene TRBV7-2, with a weak D call TRBD1 (5 bases). Germline assignment: CDR1 SGHTA and CDR2 FQGNSA. The CDR3 sequence is 15 residues long. Trimming stripped 5 bases from V and 3 bases from J, with 14 bases between. CDR3 sequence reads: CASSNPGLNNQPQHF. CDR3 DNA: TGTGCCAGCAGCAACCCGGGACTGAACAATCAGCCCCAGCATTTT.

The table lists this clonotype with many counts. This chain uses TRBV7-2 with TRBJ2-5; weak D call: TRBD1 (6 bases). Germline CDR1 SGHTA, CDR2 FQGNSA. The CDR3 sequence is 13 residues long. The V and J ends lost 4 bases and 3 bases respectively, with 9 bases between them. The CDR3 DNA is TGTGCCAGCAGCTGGGACAAGGAAGAGACCCAGTACTTC. Translating gives CASSWDKEETQYF.

The gene calls are TRBV25-1 and TRBJ1-5; unclear D gene. Trimming left V 6 bases short and J 4 bases short, with 16 bases between. Germline V gene sequence: CDR1 MGHDK, CDR2 SYGVNS. This CDR3 comprises 15 residues. The CDR3 coding sequence is TGTGCCAGCAGCCTCTCTTTGCTGGCGAATCAGCCCCAGCATTTT. It specifies CASSLSLLANQPQHF.

The chain links TRBV7-3 to TRBJ2-5, with TRBD1 matching 8 bases. There are 14 residues in the CDR3. Per the germline V gene, CDR1 is SGHTA and CDR2 is FQGTGA. J gave up 5 bases and V 6 bases, and 8 bases lay outside the gene matches. The DNA for the CDR3 is TGTGCCAGCAGTTTAGCGGACAGGGCGGAGACCCAGTACTTC. As protein: CASSLADRAETQYF.